The 18 T cell receptor beta chains below were found in one sample sequenced in a study of blood T cell repertoires in COVID-19. Sequencing was performed with immunoSEQ multiplex PCR; in TCRdb, only in-frame clones are kept and a portion is missing. The repertoire holds about 130,000 clones, with more than 80% as singletons. The sample was peripheral blood. Receptors were obtained from a woman of 80 years or more with COVID-19, enrolled during active disease.

This clone showed up just a few times. The CDR3 spells CASSSLQQAGGPADTQYF. CDR3 nucleotides: TGTGCCAGCAGCTCCCTACAACAAGCGGGAGGGCCAGCAGATACGCAGTATTTT. The chain joins TRBV7-9 to TRBJ2-3; 10 bases fit TRBD2. The CDR3 has 18 amino acids. Per the germline V gene, CDR1 is SEHNR and CDR2 is FQNEAQ (reference sequence). The V gene end was trimmed by 4 bases and the J gene end by 4 bases; junction bases not matched to a gene: 14.

V is TRBV7-2 and J is TRBJ1-2; 8 bases align to TRBD1. V lost 0 bases to trimming and J lost 5 bases; unmatched junction nucleotides: 8. This CDR3 has 16 amino acids. CDR1 is SGHTA, CDR2 FQGNSA, per germline. For the CDR3, the DNA is TGTGCCAGCAGCTTAGCGGGCCAGGGGGCATGGTATGGCTACACCTTC. This sequence encodes CASSLAGQGAWYGYTF.

This clone was detected only once. The J gene is TRBJ1-2, the V gene TRBV2, with no clear D. The CDR3 loop spans 12 amino acids. The V gene lost 1 base and the J gene lost 8 bases, with 8 bases spanning the gap. CDR1 and CDR2 from the germline V gene are SNHLY and FYNNEI. The DNA for the CDR3 is TGTGCCAGCAGTGAAGACCGCGAGGGCTACACCTTC. Amino acid sequence: CASSEDREGYTF.

In this sample, this clone turned up once. The chain carries TRBV7-2 and TRBJ2-2, with D perhaps matching TRBD2 (5 bases). Between the trimmed V and J ends, which lost 2 bases and 5 bases, there was a span of 12 bases. Germline V gene sequence: CDR1 SGHTA, CDR2 FQGNSA. The length of the CDR3 is 15 residues. This CDR3 reads CASSLQSPGTGELFF. CDR3 DNA sequence: TGTGCCAGCAGCTTACAGAGCCCGGGAACCGGGGAGCTGTTTTTT.

The chain links TRBV6-6 to TRBJ1-1; no clear D. Germline CDR1 reads MNHNY; CDR2 reads SVGAGI (reference sequence). The CDR3 is 12 residues long. V was shortened by 6 bases and J by 4 bases, with 9 bases between the two germline ends. CDR3 coding DNA: TGTGCCAGCAGGCCCCCCGGCACTGAAGCTTTCTTT. It translates to CASRPPGTEAFF.

The rearrangement uses TRBV3-1 (or the pseudogene TRBV3-2) and TRBJ2-6; D is unresolved. This CDR3 region has 16 residues. Trimming cost V 4 bases and J 0 bases, with 10 bases left between them. The V gene's germline CDR1 is LGHDT and CDR2 YNNKEL (reference sequence). The CDR3 protein is CASSPQVPSGANVLTF. The CDR3 region has the DNA TGTGCCAGCAGCCCGCAGGTCCCCTCTGGGGCCAACGTCCTGACTTTC.

This clone appeared once. This chain links TRBV12-3 or TRBV12-4 with TRBJ1-2, with D possibly matching TRBD1 (5 bases). The CDR3 sequence is 13 residues long. The V gene lost 3 bases and the J gene lost 6 bases, with 11 bases spanning the gap. The DNA for the CDR3 is TGTGCCAGCAGTTTCCCAGGGAGGAATGGCTACACCTTC. It encodes CASSFPGRNGYTF.

The CDR3 sequence: CASSLLTGGGYNEQFF. The CDR3 nucleotides read TGCGCCAGCAGCTTGCTTACGGGGGGTGGATACAATGAGCAGTTCTTC. V usage is TRBV5-1 and J usage is TRBJ2-1; TRBD2 matches at 7 bases. Germline V gene data show CDR1 as SGHRS and CDR2 as YFSETQ. V shed 1 base, J shed 4 bases, and the junction held 8 bases outside the gene matches. The CDR3 length is 16 residues.

This sequence joins TRBV10-2 and TRBJ2-2; TRBD2 matches 10 bases. Trimming took 7 bases from V and 4 from J; bases not matched to a gene: 9. The CDR3 is 16 amino acids. The germline V gene encodes CDR1 WSHSY and CDR2 SAAADI. The CDR3 DNA follows: TGCGCCAGCAACCCTAGCGGGAGAGGAATCACCGGGGAGCTGTTTTTT. Its protein product is CASNPSGRGITGELFF.

The chain uses TRBV20-1 and TRBJ2-3, with D uncertain. Germline V gene sequence: CDR1 DFQATT, CDR2 SNEGSKA (reference sequence). V was clipped by 5 bases and J by 4 bases, with 7 bases between them. This CDR3 is built from 11 residues. This chain's CDR3 is CSASPADTQYF. CDR3 nucleotide sequence: TGCAGTGCTTCCCCGGCAGATACGCAGTATTTT.

Here the CDR3 DNA reads TGTGCCAGCAGCTTAGGGAGCTCAGCGGGGAATACGCAGTATTTT. Protein: CASSLGSSAGNTQYF. The V and J genes are TRBV7-3 and TRBJ2-3, with 7 bases that match TRBD2. The CDR3 runs 15 residues. Germline lookup yields CDR1 SGHTA and CDR2 FQGTGA. V was pared by 2 bases and J by 7 bases, with 9 bases of the junction left unmatched. Supplemented by reference TRBV7-3 and TRBJ2-3, the full variable domain reads GAGVSQTPSNKVTEKGKYVELRCDPISGHTALYWYRQSLGQGPEFLIYFQGTGAADDSGLPNDRFFAVRPEGSVSTLKIQRTERGDSAVYLCASSLGSSAGNTQYFGPGTRLTVL.

The rearrangement joins TRBV13 to TRBJ2-7; the match to TRBD1 covers 9 bases. The junction had 7 bases not matched to a gene; V was cut back by 2 bases and J by 5 bases. Per germline, CDR1 PRHDT and CDR2 FYEKMQ (reference sequence). This CDR3 has 15 amino acids. CDR3 in DNA: TGTGCCAGCAGCTTATGGAGGGACAGGGTTAACGAGCAGTACTTC. Translated, it gives CASSLWRDRVNEQYF.

The sample holds one count of this clone. This chain uses TRBV5-1 with TRBJ2-7, with 7 nucleotides matching TRBD2. Looked up from germline, CDR1 is SGHRS and CDR2 is YFSETQ. CDR3 length equals 15 residues. Germline trimming cut 2 bases from V and 4 bases from J; bases unmatched to any gene: 9. CDR3 protein: CASSLYGGREYEQYF. CDR3 bases: TGCGCCAGCAGCTTATATGGTGGGAGGGAGTACGAGCAGTACTTC.

The CDR3 bases are TGCGCCAGCAGCCCGCTGAGGGCAGGGGACGAGCAGTACTTC. As protein: CASSPLRAGDEQYF. The chain recombines TRBV5-1 with TRBJ2-7; D possibly corresponds to TRBD1 (6 bases). Trimming removed 4 bases at V and 5 bases at J, with 16 bases between. The CDR3 runs to 14 residues. Germline V lookup: CDR1 SGHRS, CDR2 YFSETQ.

The chain employs TRBV24-1 and TRBJ2-2; 7 nucleotides agree with TRBD1. Germline V lookup: CDR1 KGHDR, CDR2 SFDVKD. Losses at the gene ends were 8 bases for V and 6 bases for J; bases not matched to a gene: 5. This CDR3 contains 13 residues. The CDR3: CATKRGLSGELFF. The CDR3 DNA sequence: TGTGCCACCAAAAGGGGGCTATCCGGGGAGCTGTTTTTT.

The V call is TRBV7-8, the J call TRBJ1-3; no clear D. The V and J ends lost 4 bases and 0 bases respectively, with 10 bases between them. Germline V gene data show CDR1 as SGHVS and CDR2 as FQNEAQ. The length of the CDR3 is 15 residues. The DNA of the CDR3 is TGTGCCAGCAGCTCACAGACGGACTCTGGAAACACCATATATTTT. Protein sequence: CASSSQTDSGNTIYF.

V gene TRBV28 combines with J gene TRBJ2-7, with 8 bases lining up with TRBD2. The V and J ends lost 3 bases and 3 bases, in that order; junction bases with no gene match: 4. The CDR3 totals 14 residues. Germline CDR1 is MDHEN and CDR2 is SYDVKM. CDR3 nucleotides: TGTGCCAGCAGTTTTTCCGGGAGGGGCTACGAGCAGTACTTC. It encodes CASSFSGRGYEQYF.

As to this clone: The junction departs from germline at one end; a sequencing error may be responsible. The chain uses TRBV28 and TRBJ1-1, with D possibly being TRBD1 (6 bases). This CDR3 has 15 residues. Per germline, CDR1 MDHEN and CDR2 SYDVKM. This CDR3 is CTSSLPGQMNTEAFF. CDR3 DNA: TGTACCAGCAGTTTACCGGGACAAATGAACACTGAAGCTTTCTTT.